Listed below are T cell receptor beta chains from one sample, sequenced in a study of CD8+CD57+ T cells in acquired aplastic anemia. TCRdb recomputed calls from the reads with MiXCR, one row per CDR3 protein. The sample consists of 200,000 or so distinct CDR3 sequences, under 70% of them appearing once. The sequencing sample was made of sorted CD4+, CD8+, or CD8+CD57+ T cells (not recorded which) from PBMCs. These receptors all stem from a human donor with severe aplastic anemia or a healthy control (not recorded which). Each CDR3 is given with its conserved first and last residue. Each record gives: J gene, V gene, D gene, clone size, CDR3 protein, CDR3 DNA. A D gene is named only where the DNA matches it firmly. Clone size, where shown, is once, few, many, or a class for clones that have expanded.

TRBJ2-7,TRBV10-3,TRBD1,-,CASSGVGDRLSEQYF,TGTGCCAGCAGCGGCGTCGGGGACAGGTTGAGCGAGCAGTACTTC
TRBJ2-7,TRBV7-9,TRBD2,-,CASSRSGLAGYEQYF,TGTGCCAGCAGCCGCTCCGGACTAGCGGGCTACGAGCAGTACTTC
TRBJ1-6,TRBV20-1,-,-,CSARDQYRANHF,TGCAGTGCTAGAGATCAGTACAGGGCGAACCACTTT
TRBJ2-5,TRBV7-9,-,once,CASSLVGPGGETQYF,TGTGCCAGCAGCCTAGTGGGGCCCGGAGGGGAGACTCAGTACTTC
TRBJ1-1,TRBV9,-,many,CASSPSRVTEAFF,TGTGCCAGCAGCCCCTCCCGGGTCACTGAAGCTTTCTTT
TRBJ1-6,TRBV10-3,-,-,CAISESTRGPSPLHF,TGTGCCATCAGTGAGTCGACTCGGGGACCTTCACCCCTCCACTTT
TRBJ1-1,TRBV7-6,-,-,CASSSGQKVCYTEAFF,TGTGCCAGCAGTAGCGGACAGAAGGTCTGCTACACTGAAGCTTTCTTT
TRBJ2-3,TRBV7-9,-,-,CASSLVDTSTDTQYF,TGTGCCAGCAGCTTGGTCGACACTAGCACAGATACGCAGTATTTT
TRBJ2-1,TRBV7-6,TRBD2,-,CASSGWREGHNEQLF,TGTGCCAGCTCAGGGTGGCGGGAGGGCCACAATGAGCAGCTCTTC
TRBJ2-1,TRBV12-3/TRBV12-4,TRBD2,many,CASTLYSGGAWDEQFF,TGTGCCAGCACATTGTATAGCGGGGGGGCCTGGGATGAGCAGTTCTTC
TRBJ1-1,TRBV10-3,-,-,CAINESAEAFF,TGTGCCATCAATGAGTCAGCCGAAGCTTTCTTT
TRBJ2-5,TRBV9,TRBD1,once,CASSGNRGRETQYF,TGTGCCAGCAGTGGCAACAGGGGTCGAGAGACCCAGTACTTC
TRBJ2-7,TRBV15,-,-,CATSRDGQGRSYEQYF,TGTGCCACCAGCAGAGATGGGCAGGGTAGATCCTACGAGCAGTACTTC
TRBJ1-1,TRBV10-3,-,-,CAISVGGPMNTEAFF,TGTGCCATCAGTGTGGGGGGCCCCATGAACACTGAAGCTTTCTTT
TRBJ2-1,TRBV10-3,-,few,CAIQDNYNEQFF,TGTGCCATCCAGGACAATTACAATGAGCAGTTCTTC
TRBJ2-1,TRBV24-1,TRBD2,once,CATPLTSGDSYNEQFF,TGTGCCACGCCCTTGACTAGCGGGGACTCCTACAATGAGCAGTTCTTC
TRBJ2-7,TRBV20-1,-,-,CSASGENTGEQYF,TGCAGTGCTAGCGGGGAGAACACCGGGGAGCAGTACTTC
TRBJ2-3,TRBV6-5,-,-,CASSGQQSTDTQYF,TGTGCCAGCAGCGGTCAGCAAAGCACAGATACGCAGTATTTT
TRBJ2-7,TRBV10-3,-,-,CAISEETRPYEQYF,TGTGCCATCAGTGAAGAGACTAGACCCTACGAGCAGTACTTC
TRBJ2-2,TRBV15,-,-,CATSRDATWRSGELFF,TGTGCCACCAGCAGAGATGCTACCTGGCGAAGCGGGGAGCTGTTTTTT
TRBJ2-3,TRBV9,-,-,CASTERGGRADTQYF,TGTGCCAGCACCGAGAGGGGGGGCAGGGCAGATACGCAGTATTTT
TRBJ1-2,TRBV9,-,many,CASSVVTEHYGYTF,TGTGCCAGCAGCGTAGTGACAGAGCACTATGGCTACACCTTC
TRBJ2-5,TRBV2,-,-,CASSLDTTQETQYF,TGTGCCAGCAGTTTAGACACGACCCAAGAGACCCAGTACTTC
TRBJ2-7,TRBV2,-,-,CASSGSAEGYEQYF,TGTGCCAGCAGTGGGTCGGCAGAAGGTTACGAGCAGTACTTC
TRBJ1-2,TRBV2,-,-,CASRETGYTF,TGTGCCAGCAGAGAAACGGGCTACACCTTC
TRBJ2-1,TRBV27,-,-,CASSLGGGANNEQFF,TGTGCCAGCAGTTTAGGGGGGGGGGCGAACAATGAGCAGTTCTTC
TRBJ1-1,TRBV2,-,-,CASKFTGGPDTEAFF,TGTGCCAGCAAATTTACAGGCGGACCGGACACTGAAGCTTTCTTT
TRBJ1-2,TRBV29-1,-,many,CSVEDTHGYGYTF,TGCAGCGTTGAGGACACTCACGGCTATGGCTACACCTTC
TRBJ2-3,TRBV7-2,TRBD2,-,CASGSGGTDTQYF,TGTGCCAGCGGGTCGGGGGGAACAGATACGCAGTATTTT
TRBJ2-1,TRBV19,TRBD2,once,CASGGLAEDNERFF,TGTGCCAGCGGGGGACTAGCGGAAGACAATGAGCGGTTCTTC
TRBJ2-3,TRBV10-3,-,-,CAIRVGGGTDTQYF,TGTGCCATCAGGGTGGGTGGGGGCACAGATACGCAGTATTTT
TRBJ1-3,TRBV7-9,TRBD1,-,CASSEAGGFSGNTIYF,TGTGCCAGCAGCGAAGCAGGGGGATTCTCTGGAAACACCATATATTTT
TRBJ1-5,TRBV7-2,TRBD1,-,CASSFGDSLNQPQHF,TGTGCCAGCAGCTTCGGGGACAGCCTCAATCAGCCCCAGCATTTT
TRBJ2-7,TRBV4-2,-,many,CASSQEGGGVILYEQYF,TGTGCCAGCAGCCAAGAAGGAGGCGGAGTCATCCTCTACGAGCAGTACTTC
TRBJ1-1,TRBV20-1,-,-,CSAWGDAGRGMNTEAFF,TGCAGTGCTTGGGGAGATGCGGGCAGGGGAATGAACACTGAAGCTTTCTTT
TRBJ1-6,TRBV20-1,TRBD1,-,CSARGQGMSYNSPLHF,TGCAGTGCTAGAGGACAGGGGATGTCCTATAATTCACCCCTCCACTTT
TRBJ2-7,TRBV2,-,-,CASSAANSYEQYF,TGTGCCAGCAGTGCAGCAAATTCCTACGAGCAGTACTTC
TRBJ1-2,TRBV6-1,-,-,CASSLGSSYGYTF,TGTGCCAGCAGCTTAGGAAGTAGCTATGGCTACACCTTC
TRBJ2-7,TRBV15,-,-,CATTRDRGNYEQYF,TGTGCCACGACGCGGGATAGGGGAAACTACGAGCAGTACTTC
TRBJ2-3,TRBV10-3,TRBD2,-,CAIMSASGSTDTQYF,TGTGCCATCATGTCGGCTAGCGGAAGCACAGATACGCAGTATTTT
TRBJ1-2,TRBV6-5,TRBD1,-,CASSPGSRGTNYGYTF,TGTGCCAGCTCACCTGGCTCCAGGGGGACTAACTATGGCTACACCTTC
TRBJ2-3,TRBV12-3/TRBV12-4,-,-,CASSPHRTDTQYF,TGTGCCAGCAGTCCTCATCGCACAGATACGCAGTATTTT
TRBJ2-1,TRBV29-1,TRBD2,-,CSVIGGGGDEQFF,TGCAGCGTTATCGGGGGGGGTGGCGATGAGCAGTTCTTC
TRBJ2-7,TRBV7-9,-,-,CAGSSYEQYF,TGTGCCGGCAGCTCCTACGAGCAGTACTTC
TRBJ2-5,TRBV6-5,-,few,CASSYSFVGTQETQYF,TGTGCCAGCAGTTACTCTTTCGTCGGGACCCAAGAGACCCAGTACTTC
TRBJ2-6,TRBV15,-,few,CATSRGESGPGSGANVLTF,TGTGCCACCAGCAGAGGGGAGTCGGGGCCCGGCTCTGGGGCCAACGTCCTGACTTTC
TRBJ2-5,TRBV15,TRBD2,-,CATSAGGFGETQYF,TGTGCCACCAGCGCGGGGGGCTTTGGAGAGACCCAGTACTTC
TRBJ2-5,TRBV24-1,-,few,CATSDWGNRDQETQYF,TGTGCCACCAGTGATTGGGGCAACCGAGACCAAGAGACCCAGTACTTC
TRBJ1-6,TRBV15,-,few,CATSARGGVSNSPLHF,TGTGCCACCAGCGCCCGAGGAGGGGTTTCGAATTCACCCCTCCACTTT
TRBJ1-1,TRBV9,TRBD1,-,CASSGWTGEDAITEAFF,TGTGCCAGCAGCGGATGGACAGGGGAGGACGCGATCACTGAAGCTTTCTTT
TRBJ2-1,TRBV20-1,TRBD2,once,CSATGLAVPFEQFF,TGCAGTGCTACGGGACTAGCGGTACCCTTTGAGCAGTTCTTC
TRBJ1-4,TRBV30,TRBD1,-,CAWETGGDEKLFF,TGTGCCTGGGAGACAGGGGGCGATGAAAAACTGTTTTTT
TRBJ1-2,TRBV7-2,-,few,CASSLGNRLNYGYTF,TGTGCCAGCAGCTTAGGGAACAGGCTAAACTATGGCTACACCTTC
TRBJ2-3,TRBV9,-,once,CASSDESTDTQYF,TGTGCCAGCAGTGACGAAAGCACAGATACGCAGTATTTT
TRBJ2-1,TRBV7-2,-,-,CASSHARERSEQFF,TGTGCCAGCAGCCATGCCCGGGAGAGGAGTGAGCAGTTCTTC
TRBJ2-3,TRBV9,-,-,CASSVVGEKDTQYF,TGTGCCAGCAGCGTAGTTGGGGAAAAGGATACGCAGTATTTT
TRBJ2-3,TRBV24-1,-,-,CATSDPTKGRTDTQYF,TGTGCCACCAGTGACCCAACTAAGGGCCGCACAGATACGCAGTATTTT
TRBJ2-6,TRBV10-3,TRBD1,-,CAIGGQAGAGANVLTF,TGTGCCATCGGAGGACAGGCCGGCGCTGGGGCCAACGTCCTGACTTTC
TRBJ2-2,TRBV7-9,-,-,CASSPPSGRGELFF,TGTGCCAGCAGCCCACCCTCAGGGAGAGGGGAGCTGTTTTTT
TRBJ1-1,TRBV20-1,-,-,CSADEMNTEAFF,TGCAGTGCTGACGAGATGAACACTGAAGCTTTCTTT